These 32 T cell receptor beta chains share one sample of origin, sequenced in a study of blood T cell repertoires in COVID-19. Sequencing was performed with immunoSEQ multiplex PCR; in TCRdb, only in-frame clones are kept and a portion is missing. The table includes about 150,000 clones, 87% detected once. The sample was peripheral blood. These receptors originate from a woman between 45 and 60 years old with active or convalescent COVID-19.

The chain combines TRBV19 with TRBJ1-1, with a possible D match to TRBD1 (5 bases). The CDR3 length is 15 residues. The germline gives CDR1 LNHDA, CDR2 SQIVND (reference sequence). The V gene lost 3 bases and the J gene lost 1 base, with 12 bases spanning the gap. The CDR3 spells CASSIFLTGNTEAFF. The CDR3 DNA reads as TGTGCCAGTAGTATCTTCCTTACAGGGAACACTGAAGCTTTCTTT. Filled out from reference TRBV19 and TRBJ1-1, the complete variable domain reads DGGITQSPKYLFRKEGQNVTLSCEQNLNHDAMYWYRQDPGQGLRLIYYSQIVNDFQKGDIAEGYSVSREKKESFPLTVTSAQKNPTAFYLCASSIFLTGNTEAFFGQGTRLTVV.

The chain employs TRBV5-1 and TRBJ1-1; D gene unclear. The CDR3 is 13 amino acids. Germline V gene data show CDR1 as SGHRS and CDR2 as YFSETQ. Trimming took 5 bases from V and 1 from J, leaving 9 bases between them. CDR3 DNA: TGCGCCAGCAGATTCCAGGAGAACACTGAAGCTTTCTTT. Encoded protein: CASRFQENTEAFF.

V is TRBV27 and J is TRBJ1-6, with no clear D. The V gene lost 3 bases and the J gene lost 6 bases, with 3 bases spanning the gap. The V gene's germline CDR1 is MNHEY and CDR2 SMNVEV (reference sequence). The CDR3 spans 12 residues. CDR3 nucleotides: TGTGCCAGCAGTTTCCTTAATTCACCCCTCCACTTT. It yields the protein CASSFLNSPLHF.

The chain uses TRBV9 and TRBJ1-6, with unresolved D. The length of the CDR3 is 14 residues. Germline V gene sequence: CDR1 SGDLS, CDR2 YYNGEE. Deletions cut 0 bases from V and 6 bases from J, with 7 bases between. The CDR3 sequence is CASSVEQTNSPLHF. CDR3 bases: TGTGCCAGCAGCGTAGAACAGACTAATTCACCCCTCCACTTT. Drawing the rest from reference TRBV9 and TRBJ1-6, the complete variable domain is DSGVTQTPKHLITATGQRVTLRCSPRSGDLSVYWYQQSLDQGLQFLIQYYNGEERAKGNILERFSAQQFPDLHSELNLSSLELGDSALYFCASSVEQTNSPLHFGNGTRLTVT.

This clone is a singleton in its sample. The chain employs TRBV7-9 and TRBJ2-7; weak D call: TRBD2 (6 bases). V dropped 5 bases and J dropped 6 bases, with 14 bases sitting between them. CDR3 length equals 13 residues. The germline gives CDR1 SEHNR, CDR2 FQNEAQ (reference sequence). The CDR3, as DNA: TGTGCCAGCAGCCCATTCACCGGGAGCGAGCAGTACTTC. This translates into CASSPFTGSEQYF.

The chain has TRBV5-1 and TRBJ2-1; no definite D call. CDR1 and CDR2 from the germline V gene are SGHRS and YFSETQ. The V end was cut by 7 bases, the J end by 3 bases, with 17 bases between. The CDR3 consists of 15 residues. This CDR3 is CASLATGGDYNEQFF. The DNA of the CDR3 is TGCGCCAGCTTGGCGACGGGTGGCGACTACAATGAGCAGTTCTTC.

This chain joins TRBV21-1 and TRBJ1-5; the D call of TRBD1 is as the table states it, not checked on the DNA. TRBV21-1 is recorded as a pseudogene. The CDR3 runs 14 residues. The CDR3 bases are TGTGCCAGAAGCGAGGGGGCTGGCAATCAGCCCCAGCATTTT. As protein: CARSEGAGNQPQHF.

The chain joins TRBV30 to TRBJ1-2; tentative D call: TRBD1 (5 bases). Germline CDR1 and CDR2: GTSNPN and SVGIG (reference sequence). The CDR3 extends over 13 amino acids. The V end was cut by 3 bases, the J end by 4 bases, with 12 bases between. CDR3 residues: CAWSRVGIYGYTF. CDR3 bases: TGTGCCTGGAGCAGGGTTGGTATCTATGGCTACACCTTC.

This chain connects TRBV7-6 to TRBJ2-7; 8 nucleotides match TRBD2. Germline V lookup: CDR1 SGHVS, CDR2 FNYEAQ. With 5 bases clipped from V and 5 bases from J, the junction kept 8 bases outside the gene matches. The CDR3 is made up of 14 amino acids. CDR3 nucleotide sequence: TGTGCCAGCAGCCCCCGGGAGGGGTCCGACGAGCAGTACTTC. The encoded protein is CASSPREGSDEQYF.

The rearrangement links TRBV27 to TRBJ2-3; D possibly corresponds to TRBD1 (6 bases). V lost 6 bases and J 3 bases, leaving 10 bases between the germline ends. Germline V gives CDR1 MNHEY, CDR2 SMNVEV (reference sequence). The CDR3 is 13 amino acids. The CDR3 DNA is TGTGCCAGCAGACCACAGGGAACAGATACGCAGTATTTT. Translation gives CASRPQGTDTQYF.

The CDR3 loop reads CASSLRGEAGNTIYF. DNA for the CDR3: TGTGCCAGCAGCTTGCGGGGAGAAGCTGGAAACACCATATATTTT. The V gene is TRBV5-4, the J gene TRBJ1-3; D not resolved. Trimming took 1 base from V and 2 from J, leaving 10 bases between them. Germline lookup yields CDR1 SGHNT and CDR2 YYREEE (reference sequence). The CDR3 loop spans 15 amino acids.

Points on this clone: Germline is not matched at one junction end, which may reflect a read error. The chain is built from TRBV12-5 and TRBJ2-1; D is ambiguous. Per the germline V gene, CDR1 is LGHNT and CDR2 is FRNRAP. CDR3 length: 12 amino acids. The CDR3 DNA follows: TGTGCTAGTGGTTTGAGCTACGATGAGCAGTTCTTC. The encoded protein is CASGLSYDEQFF. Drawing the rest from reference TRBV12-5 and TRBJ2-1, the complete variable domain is DARVTQTPRHKVTEMGQEVTMRCQPILGHNTVFWYRQTMMQGLELLAYFRNRAPLDDSGMPKDRFSAEMPDATLATLKIQPSEPRDSAVYFCASGLSYDEQFFGPGTRLTVL.

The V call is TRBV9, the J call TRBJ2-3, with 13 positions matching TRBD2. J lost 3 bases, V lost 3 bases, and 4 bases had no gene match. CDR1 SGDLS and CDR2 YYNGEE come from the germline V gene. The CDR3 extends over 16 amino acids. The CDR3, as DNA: TGTGCCAGCAGCGGGGGACTAGCGGGGATAACAGATACGCAGTATTTT. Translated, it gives CASSGGLAGITDTQYF.

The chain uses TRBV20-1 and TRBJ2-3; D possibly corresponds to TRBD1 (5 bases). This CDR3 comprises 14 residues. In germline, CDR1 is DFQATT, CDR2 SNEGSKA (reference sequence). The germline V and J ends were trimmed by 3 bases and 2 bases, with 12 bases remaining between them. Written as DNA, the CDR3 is TGCAGTGCTAGTGGGGCGTCTGACACAGATACGCAGTATTTT. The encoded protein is CSASGASDTDTQYF.

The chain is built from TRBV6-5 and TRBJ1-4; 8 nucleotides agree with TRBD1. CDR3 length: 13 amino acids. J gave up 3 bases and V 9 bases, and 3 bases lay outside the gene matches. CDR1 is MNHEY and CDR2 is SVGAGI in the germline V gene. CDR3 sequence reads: CASAQGANEKLFF. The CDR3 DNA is TGTGCCAGTGCACAGGGGGCTAATGAAAAACTGTTTTTT.

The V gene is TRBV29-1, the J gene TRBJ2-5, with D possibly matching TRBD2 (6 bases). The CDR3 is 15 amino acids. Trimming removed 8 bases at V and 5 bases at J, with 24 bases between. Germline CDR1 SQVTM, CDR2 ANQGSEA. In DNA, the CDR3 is TGCAGCTCCAGAGGGGCAGCGGGCCCCGAGGAGACCCAGTACTTC. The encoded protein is CSSRGAAGPEETQYF.

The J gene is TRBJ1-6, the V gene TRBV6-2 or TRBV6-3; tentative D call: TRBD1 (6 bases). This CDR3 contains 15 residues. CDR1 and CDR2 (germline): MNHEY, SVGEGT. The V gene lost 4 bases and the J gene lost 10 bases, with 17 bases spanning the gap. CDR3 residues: CASSSSGALYSPLHF. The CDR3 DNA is TGTGCCAGCAGTTCCTCAGGGGCCTTATACTCACCCCTCCACTTT.

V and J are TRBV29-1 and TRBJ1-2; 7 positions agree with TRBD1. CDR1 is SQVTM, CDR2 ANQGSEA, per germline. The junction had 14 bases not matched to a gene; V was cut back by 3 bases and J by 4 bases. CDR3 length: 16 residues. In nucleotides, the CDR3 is TGCAGCGTTGACGGTCGCAGGGGGGAGTCGGGCTATGGCTACACCTTC. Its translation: CSVDGRRGESGYGYTF.

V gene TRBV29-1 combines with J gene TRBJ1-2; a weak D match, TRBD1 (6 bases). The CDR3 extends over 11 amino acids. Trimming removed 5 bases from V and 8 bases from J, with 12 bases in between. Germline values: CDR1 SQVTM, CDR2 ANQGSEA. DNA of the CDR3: TGCAGCGTTTGGGACACTGGAGGCTACACCTTC. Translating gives CSVWDTGGYTF.

CDR3 loop: CASSLAPRTSGAQETQYF. CDR3 nucleotide sequence: TGTGCCAGCAGCTTAGCGCCGAGGACTAGCGGAGCGCAAGAGACCCAGTACTTC. The rearrangement links TRBV7-2 to TRBJ2-5; 10 bases are a match to TRBD2. V lost 0 bases to trimming and J lost 2 bases; unmatched junction nucleotides: 9. This CDR3 contains 18 residues. CDR1 SGHTA and CDR2 FQGNSA come from the germline V gene.

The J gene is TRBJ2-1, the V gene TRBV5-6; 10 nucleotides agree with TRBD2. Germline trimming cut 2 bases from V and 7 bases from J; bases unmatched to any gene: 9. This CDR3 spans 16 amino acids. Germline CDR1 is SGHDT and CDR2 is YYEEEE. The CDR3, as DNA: TGTGCCAGCAGCTTAGAGCTAGCGGGGGCACCTAATGAGCAGTTCTTC. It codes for CASSLELAGAPNEQFF. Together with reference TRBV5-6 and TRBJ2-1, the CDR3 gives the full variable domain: DAGVTQSPTHLIKTRGQQVTLRCSPKSGHDTVSWYQQALGQGPQFIFQYYEEEERQRGNFPDRFSGHQFPNYSSELNVNALLLGDSALYLCASSLELAGAPNEQFFGPGTRLTVL.

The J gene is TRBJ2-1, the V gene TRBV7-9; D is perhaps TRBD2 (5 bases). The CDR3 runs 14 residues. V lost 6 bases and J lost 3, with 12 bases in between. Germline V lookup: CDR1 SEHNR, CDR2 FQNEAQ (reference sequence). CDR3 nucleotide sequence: TGTGCCAGCAGGAGTGCCGAGGGCTACAATGAGCAGTTCTTC. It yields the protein CASRSAEGYNEQFF. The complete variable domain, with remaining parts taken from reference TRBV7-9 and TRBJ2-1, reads DTGVSQNPRHKITKRGQNVTFRCDPISEHNRLYWYRQTLGQGPEFLTYFQNEAQLEKSRLLSDRFSAERPKGSFSTLEIQRTEQGDSAMYLCASRSAEGYNEQFFGPGTRLTVL.

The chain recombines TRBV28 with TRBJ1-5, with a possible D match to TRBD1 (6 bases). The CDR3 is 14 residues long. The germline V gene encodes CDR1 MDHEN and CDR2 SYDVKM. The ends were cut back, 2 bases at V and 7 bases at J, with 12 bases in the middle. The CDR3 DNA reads TGTGCCAGCAGTTTAGTCAGGGGATGGCAGCCCCAGCATTTT. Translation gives CASSLVRGWQPQHF.

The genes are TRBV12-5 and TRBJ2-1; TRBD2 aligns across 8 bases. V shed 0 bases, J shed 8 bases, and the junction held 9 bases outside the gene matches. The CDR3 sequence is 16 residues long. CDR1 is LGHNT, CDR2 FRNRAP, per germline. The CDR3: CASGLVLGGAGDEQFF. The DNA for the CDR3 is TGTGCTAGTGGTTTGGTACTCGGGGGGGCCGGGGATGAGCAGTTCTTC.

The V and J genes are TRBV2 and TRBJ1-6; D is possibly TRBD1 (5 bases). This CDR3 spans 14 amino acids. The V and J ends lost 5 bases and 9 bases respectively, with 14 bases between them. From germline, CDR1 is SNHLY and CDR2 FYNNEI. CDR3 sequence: CASSNQGTSSPLHF. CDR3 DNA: TGTGCCAGCAGTAATCAGGGTACCTCTTCACCCCTCCACTTT. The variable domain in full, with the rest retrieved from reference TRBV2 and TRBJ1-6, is EPEVTQTPSHQVTQMGQEVILRCVPISNHLYFYWYRQILGQKVEFLVSFYNNEISEKSEIFDDQFSVERPDGSNFTLKIRSTKLEDSAMYFCASSNQGTSSPLHFGNGTRLTVT.

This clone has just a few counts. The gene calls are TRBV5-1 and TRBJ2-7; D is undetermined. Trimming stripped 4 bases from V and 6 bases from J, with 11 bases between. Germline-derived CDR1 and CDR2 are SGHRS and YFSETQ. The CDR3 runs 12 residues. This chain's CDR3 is CASSPPSVEQYF. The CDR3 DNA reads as TGCGCCAGCAGCCCCCCCTCGGTCGAGCAGTACTTC. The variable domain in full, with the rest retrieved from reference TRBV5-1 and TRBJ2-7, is KAGVTQTPRYLIKTRGQQVTLSCSPISGHRSVSWYQQTPGQGLQFLFEYFSETQRNKGNFPGRFSGRQFSNSRSEMNVSTLELGDSALYLCASSPPSVEQYFGPGTRLTVT.

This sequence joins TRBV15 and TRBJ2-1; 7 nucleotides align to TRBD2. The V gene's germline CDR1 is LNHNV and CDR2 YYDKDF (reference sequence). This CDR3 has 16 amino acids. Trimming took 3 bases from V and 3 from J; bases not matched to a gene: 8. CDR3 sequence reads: CATSRPTGRLYNEQFF. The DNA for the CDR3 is TGTGCCACCAGCAGGCCCACCGGGAGGCTCTACAATGAGCAGTTCTTC.

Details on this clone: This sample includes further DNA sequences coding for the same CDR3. The CDR3 is CASSYAGYNEQFF. The CDR3 bases are TGTGCCAGCAGTTACGCGGGCTACAATGAGCAGTTCTTC. This chain links TRBV6-5 with TRBJ2-1; TRBD2 might be the D (5 bases). CDR1 and CDR2 (germline): MNHEY, SVGAGI. The CDR3 is 13 amino acids. V dropped 2 bases and J dropped 3 bases, with 5 bases sitting between them.

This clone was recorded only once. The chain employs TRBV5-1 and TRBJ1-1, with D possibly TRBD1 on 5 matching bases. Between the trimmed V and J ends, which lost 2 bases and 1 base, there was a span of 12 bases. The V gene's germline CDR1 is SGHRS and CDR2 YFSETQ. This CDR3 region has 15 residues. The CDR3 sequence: CASSFQLTENTEAFF. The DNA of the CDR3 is TGCGCCAGCAGCTTCCAATTGACAGAGAACACTGAAGCTTTCTTT. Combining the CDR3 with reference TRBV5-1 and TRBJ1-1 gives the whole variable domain KAGVTQTPRYLIKTRGQQVTLSCSPISGHRSVSWYQQTPGQGLQFLFEYFSETQRNKGNFPGRFSGRQFSNSRSEMNVSTLELGDSALYLCASSFQLTENTEAFFGQGTRLTVV.

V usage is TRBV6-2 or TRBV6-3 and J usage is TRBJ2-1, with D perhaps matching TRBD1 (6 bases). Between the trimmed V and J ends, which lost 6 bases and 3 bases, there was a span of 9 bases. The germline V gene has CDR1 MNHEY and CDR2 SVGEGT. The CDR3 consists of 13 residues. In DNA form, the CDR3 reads TGTGCCAGCAGCCCGGGACACTACAATGAGCAGTTCTTC. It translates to CASSPGHYNEQFF.

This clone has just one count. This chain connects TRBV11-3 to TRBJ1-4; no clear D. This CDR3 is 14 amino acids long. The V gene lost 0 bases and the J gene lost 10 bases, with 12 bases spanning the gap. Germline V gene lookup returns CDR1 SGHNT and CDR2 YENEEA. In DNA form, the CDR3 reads TGTGCCAGCAGCTTAGATGTCCGAGGTGGAAAACTGTTTTTT. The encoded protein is CASSLDVRGGKLFF.

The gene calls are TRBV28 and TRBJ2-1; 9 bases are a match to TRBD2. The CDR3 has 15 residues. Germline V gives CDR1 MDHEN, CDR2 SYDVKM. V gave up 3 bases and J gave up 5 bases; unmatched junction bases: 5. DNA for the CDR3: TGTGCCAGCAGTTTCCCAGCGGGAGGCCACAATGAGCAGTTCTTC. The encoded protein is CASSFPAGGHNEQFF.